This TCR beta chain is from a study of T cell responses to AZD1222 COVID-19 vaccine (dated by TCRdb to the early 2020s). General notes on the study: AZD1222 recipients given second doses at about 4 weeks or at about 12 weeks were pooled, since spike-specific TCR depth and breadth were not found to differ between the two schedules. TCR sequencing was performed for about 240 trial participants, of whom about 200 were given two doses of AZD1222 and around 25 were given two doses of MenACWY control vaccine. Enrollment into the trials was organized by age into subgroups of 18-55, 56-69 and 70-plus years, and those subgroups contained about 160, 30 and 59 TCR-sequenced participants, respectively. Summary of the overall study and its limitations: After two AZD1222 doses, both the breadth and the depth of spike-specific TCRs were significantly higher than at day 0 and than in MenACWY recipients. Nearly half of unique spike-specific TCRs reportedly recognized epitopes outside regions mutated in the B.1.351 and B.1.1.7 variants. Most participants were white British and females outnumbered males, and the authors suggested that clonal diversity may have been underestimated. Vaccine-associated CD4 TCRs spanned the whole spike protein, with dominant responses in regions 160-218 and 743-854. Conclusions about previously exposed vaccinees are limited, since just a handful of AZD1222 recipients were seropositive for SARS-CoV-2 at baseline. Because no day 14 peak-response samples were available, repertoires were characterized only after the peak T cell response. The 56-69-year group was small, and its depth increase did not reach significance, likely because of low power.

The CDR3 regions of human TCRbeta chains were subjected to immunosequencing. The authors' pipeline ran thus. TCRs in the repertoires were matched against a reference library of SARS-CoV-2-specific TCRs that had been generated with the MIRA antigen-specificity platform. Breadth meant the fraction of unique TCRs that were SARS-CoV-2-associated, whereas depth meant the fraction of total T cells that were SARS-CoV-2-associated. Using the MIRA data, each spike-specific TCR was mapped to the spike region that the TCR reacts to and placed in a CD4 or CD8 class. Log10-transformed breadth and depth values were compared by one-way ANOVA with Sidak's multiple comparisons tests. TCRdb holds this immuneACCESS table with in-frame rearrangements only. Some clones are missing; in checked studies, unresolved V genes explain under half, and the rest has no known cause. The D gene and trimming were derived from the DNA, and the V and J assignments and clone size from that table. The sample table holds 160,000 or so clones, of which approximately 90% were seen once. Approximately 4.4% of the sample goes to the ten largest clones.

What this sample's time point label stands for: baseline before first vaccination. The vaccinee samples were drawn from two UK trials, COV001 and COV002, one of which was a single-blind randomized controlled phase 2/3 trial testing AZD1222 (ChAdOx1 nCoV-19) in healthy adults. For TCRbeta chain sequencing, PBMC samples were collected from trial participants at day 0 and at day 28 after the second dose. V loses 5 bases, J loses 1 base, and the germline ends lie 12 bases apart. Via the germline V gene, CDR1 is KGHDR and CDR2 SFDVKD. From cysteine to phenylalanine, the CDR3 is 15 amino acids long. The CDR3 DNA has 45 bases and is translated from base 1. As to this clone: This receptor's antigen is unknown. Per-base quality was not reported, and no clone a single base away is much larger than it.

The sequences come from peripheral blood, collected on day 0 of AZD1222 vaccination. The chain joins TRBV24-1 to TRBJ2-3; TRBD2 is a possible D gene, resting on 5 matching bases. This TCR came from an adult in good health. The CDR3 sequence is CATSGWELGTDTQYF. In nucleotide form, the sequence is TGTGCCACCAGTGGTTGGGAGCTCGGCACAGATACGCAGTATTTT.